This TCR beta chain derives from a study of blood T cell repertoires in COVID-19. Looking at the study overall: Collection of acute and convalescent COVID-19 samples took place in the United States, Italy and Spain.

Authors' processing steps: Nucleated cell counts were estimated from reference gene primer amplification. Clones were sequenced by immunoSEQ multiplex PCR, and TCRdb holds only the in-frame ones, with some missing. Clone size and V and J calls were adopted from that table, with D and trimming inferred from the DNA. The profile shows 400,000 to 550,000 clones, roughly 90% of them singletons. Trimming removed 2 bases at V and 4 bases at J, with 10 bases between. Germline V gene sequence: CDR1 KGHSH, CDR2 LQKENI. This CDR3 is 14 amino acids long. The origin of this receptor is a young woman with acute or convalescent COVID-19. The material sequenced was peripheral blood. This chain uses TRBV18 with TRBJ2-3; TRBD1 is a possible D gene (5 bases). The CDR3, as DNA: TGTGCCAGCTCACCAATGGGGCCCCCAGATACGCAGTATTTT. Residues: CASSPMGPPDTQYF. The whole variable domain, remainder taken from reference TRBV18 and TRBJ2-3, is NAGVMQNPRHLVRRRGQEARLRCSPMKGHSHVYWYRQLPEEGLKFMVYLQKENIIDESGMPKERFSAEFPKEGPSILRIQQVVRGDSAAYFCASSPMGPPDTQYFGPGTRLTVL.